This T cell receptor beta chain was observed in a study of identical twins. Study results and limitations: Part of the zero-insertion signal could reflect confounding by invariant MAIT and iNKT cells. Abundant cord blood beta clonotypes carried fewer insertions; memory repertoires showed none.

This clonotype was observed many times. Its antigen is currently unknown. This CDR3 is 14 amino acids long. Looked up from germline, CDR1 is SQVTM and CDR2 is ANQGSEA. V was trimmed by 4 bases and J by 2 bases, leaving 13 bases between them. Template switching added a universal primer binding site, and final cDNA carried unique molecular identifiers. TCRdb re-called the 5' RACE reads with MiXCR, one entry per CDR3 protein. In the table there are around 670,000 distinct CDR3 sequences, roughly 6.2% of which are singletons. The sequencing input was naive T cells sorted from blood. This TCR came from a man between 18 and 35 years old in good health. The chain links TRBV29-1 to TRBJ2-3; D is possibly TRBD1 (6 bases). As DNA, the CDR3 is TGCAGCGTTGTCGGCAGGGGAATCACAGATACGCAGTATTTT. It codes for CSVVGRGITDTQYF.